Listed below are T cell receptor beta chains from one sample, sequenced in a study of T cell repertoires in urothelial bladder cancer. TCRdb keeps only in-frame clones here, not all; method: immunoSEQ multiplex PCR. The table includes about 13,000 clones, about 70% detected once. The sequenced material came from tumor-infiltrating cells from bladder cancer. The receptors were gathered from a human donor with urothelial carcinoma. The CDR3 runs from the conserved cysteine through the conserved F or W. A D gene is named only where the DNA matches it firmly. Part of the rows lack a size; the others show once, few, many or a class for expanded clones.

v_gene	len	d_gene	j_gene	abundance	CDR3nt	CDR3aa
TRBV6-1	14	.	TRBJ2-3	.	TGTGCCAGCAGTGTAGATGGGAGCACAGATACGCAGTATTTT	CASSVDGSTDTQYF
TRBV19	12	.	TRBJ1-5	.	TGTGCCAGTAGTTTCCTTACCCAGCCCCAGCATTTT	CASSFLTQPQHF
TRBV4-3	13	.	TRBJ2-3	few	TGCGCCAGCAGCCAAGGAGGGGAGGATACGCAGTATTTT	CASSQGGEDTQYF
TRBV7-3	13	.	TRBJ2-7	.	TGTGCCAGCAGCTTAAAATACGGTTACGAGCAGTACTTC	CASSLKYGYEQYF
TRBV5-4	14	TRBD1	TRBJ2-5	.	TGTGCCAGCAGCTTGGGACAGGGGAGGGAGACCCAGTACTTC	CASSLGQGRETQYF
TRBV4-1	17	.	TRBJ1-5	medium-sized	TGCGCCAGCAGCCAAGAGAACAGGGCCTCTAGCAATCAGCCCCAGCATTTT	CASSQENRASSNQPQHF
TRBV7-9	16	.	TRBJ2-2	.	TGTGCCAGCAGCTTAGAAGGGGTTTCGAACACCGGGGAGCTGTTTTTT	CASSLEGVSNTGELFF
TRBV7-9	12	.	TRBJ2-5	.	TGTGCCAGCAGCGCAACAGAAGAGACCCAGTACTTC	CASSATEETQYF
TRBV6-6	14	.	TRBJ1-5	.	TGTGCCAGCAGAGCGGGGGGTAGCAATCAGCCCCAGCATTTT	CASRAGGSNQPQHF
TRBV5-1	16	.	TRBJ1-2	.	TGCGCCAGCAGCTTGGACTGGCAGGGCCAGAACTATGGCTACACCTTC	CASSLDWQGQNYGYTF
TRBV6-5	14	TRBD1	TRBJ1-3	once	TGTGCCAGCAGTCCTGACAGGGGCCGAAACACCATATATTTT	CASSPDRGRNTIYF
TRBV5-8	12	.	TRBJ2-1	once	TGTGCCAGCGGGAGCCTGGGTCGTGAGCAGTTCTTC	CASGSLGREQFF
TRBV5-1	14	.	TRBJ2-2	.	TGCGCCAGCAATCACATATCGAACACCGGGGAGCTGTTTTTT	CASNHISNTGELFF